Following are 12 T cell receptor beta chains from one sample sequenced in a study of CD8 T cells in ankylosing spondylitis. One entry per CDR3 protein results from TCRdb running MiXCR on the 5' RACE reads. The data show around 340,000 distinct CDR3 sequences, with approximately 22% seen just once and roughly 13% held by the top ten. Sequenced material: blood, either unsorted or a sorted T cell fraction (not recorded which). The receptors were gathered from a male donor with ankylosing spondylitis or in good health (not recorded which).

This clonotype was detected a few times. The V gene is TRBV7-9, the J gene TRBJ2-5; D may be TRBD2 (5 bases). CDR1 and CDR2 from the germline V gene are SEHNR and FQNEAQ (reference sequence). V was cut by 10 bases and J by 5 bases, with 17 bases left in between. This CDR3 contains 13 residues. The CDR3 DNA sequence: TGTGCCATCCCCGGGGTTTTGGCGGAGACCCAGTACTTC. Protein: CAIPGVLAETQYF.

The gene calls are TRBV29-1 and TRBJ1-2, with D possibly matching TRBD1 (5 bases). Trimming removed 7 bases from V and 5 bases from J, with 17 bases in between. Germline V gene sequence: CDR1 SQVTM, CDR2 ANQGSEA. The CDR3 length is 13 residues. CDR3 loop: CSAPGSGGYGYTF. CDR3 coding DNA: TGCAGCGCACCCGGATCGGGGGGGTATGGCTACACCTTC.

This clonotype was counted a few times. The chain carries TRBV29-1 and TRBJ1-1; 9 bases are shared with TRBD1. CDR3 size: 15 residues. The V and J ends lost 7 bases and 3 bases, in that order; junction bases with no gene match: 12. The germline CDR1 and CDR2 sequences are SQVTM and ANQGSEA. CDR3 sequence: CSAPREDRGDTEAFF. The CDR3 region has the DNA TGCAGCGCCCCACGGGAGGACAGGGGAGACACTGAAGCTTTCTTT.

This clonotype has more than one count but fewer than ten. The rearrangement joins TRBV12-3 or TRBV12-4 to TRBJ2-7; 7 bases are shared with TRBD2. The junction had 9 bases not matched to a gene; V was cut back by 3 bases and J by 4 bases. The CDR3 loop spans 15 amino acids. CDR3 DNA sequence: TGTGCCAGCAGTTTCCCCGGGGGGATGGGATACGAGCAGTACTTC. Its translation is CASSFPGGMGYEQYF.

This chain connects TRBV5-1 to TRBJ2-1, with D unclear. From germline, CDR1 is SGHRS and CDR2 YFSETQ. This CDR3 comprises 14 residues. V dropped 2 bases and J dropped 2 bases, with 8 bases sitting between them. The CDR3 DNA sequence: TGCGCCAGCAGCTTCGGCCTAGCCTACAATGAGCAGTTCTTC. Translation: CASSFGLAYNEQFF.

The chain recombines TRBV15 with TRBJ2-5; D is possibly TRBD1 (6 bases). This CDR3 spans 15 amino acids. Trimming removed 6 bases at V and 4 bases at J, with 18 bases between. Germline CDR1 reads LNHNV; CDR2 reads YYDKDF (reference sequence). CDR3 DNA sequence: TGTGCCACCAGAGATCAGGGACAATGGGGAGAGACCCAGTACTTC. Encoded protein: CATRDQGQWGETQYF.

This clonotype was observed a few times. The V call is TRBV4-1, the J call TRBJ2-5; weak D call: TRBD1 (6 bases). Germline CDR1 is MGHRA and CDR2 is YSYEKL. The CDR3 contains 15 residues. V lost 0 bases to trimming and J lost 1 base, with 9 bases between them. DNA for the CDR3: TGCGCCAGCAGCCAAGATTGGGGGCTCCAAGAGACCCAGTACTTC. Amino acid sequence: CASSQDWGLQETQYF.

The chain uses TRBV5-6 and TRBJ2-1, with D possibly TRBD1 on 5 matching bases. The ends were cut back, 2 bases at V and 6 bases at J, with 12 bases in the middle. CDR3 length: 14 amino acids. Germline V gene data show CDR1 as SGHDT and CDR2 as YYEEEE. CDR3 coding DNA: TGTGCCAGCAGCTTCATGGCAGGGCCCAATGAGCAGTTCTTC. Its translation: CASSFMAGPNEQFF.

V usage is TRBV6-1 and J usage is TRBJ2-7; D unclear. The germline CDR1 and CDR2 sequences are MNHNS and SASEGT. Trimming removed 1 base at V and 0 bases at J, with 10 bases between. The CDR3 is 15 residues long. CDR3 amino acids: CASSEVPGPSYEQYF. As DNA, the CDR3 is TGTGCCAGCAGTGAAGTCCCAGGTCCCTCCTACGAGCAGTACTTC.

This clonotype was seen a few times. In DNA form, the CDR3 reads TGTGCCAGCAGCTTAATTGGGCCCGGGGAGACCCAGTACTTC. The encoded protein is CASSLIGPGETQYF. The chain uses TRBV7-9 and TRBJ2-5; unclear D gene. V gave up 2 bases and J gave up 5 bases, with 12 bases separating them. Germline V gene data show CDR1 as SEHNR and CDR2 as FQNEAQ (reference sequence). This CDR3 is 14 amino acids long.

This clonotype has a handful of counts. The chain couples TRBV29-1 to TRBJ2-3, with a possible D match to TRBD1 (6 bases). The germline gives CDR1 SQVTM, CDR2 ANQGSEA. V lost 4 bases to trimming and J lost 2 bases, with 16 bases between them. The CDR3 spans 15 residues. As DNA, the CDR3 is TGCAGCGTTGGCCTACAGGACAGCTACACAGATACGCAGTATTTT. Protein: CSVGLQDSYTDTQYF.

This clonotype occurred a few times. This rearrangement joins TRBV9 to TRBJ2-1; D may correspond to TRBD1 or TRBD2 (5 bases each). This CDR3 is built from 16 residues. With 1 base removed from V and 6 bases from J, the gap between germline ends came to 17 bases. Germline loops: CDR1 SGDLS, CDR2 YYNGEE. The CDR3 sequence: CASSVSRGAGGNEQFF. In DNA form, the CDR3 reads TGTGCCAGCAGCGTATCGAGGGGAGCTGGGGGCAATGAGCAGTTCTTC.